This entry features one T cell receptor beta chain sequence. What it recognizes is unknown. These data belong to a study of cytomegalovirus exposure and HLA in healthy donors. Whole-study results and caveats: Immune exposure information available was restricted to CMV serostatus. Later analysis identified a missense DCLRE1C variant that was linked to TCR beta V- and J-gene trimming.

With 60 Vbeta and 13 Jbeta primers, the PCR was carried out. Some clones are missing from TCRdb's copy, which holds only in-frame ones; the method was immunoSEQ multiplex PCR. The sample carries approximately 150,000 clones, 75% to 90% recorded once. This clonotype was sampled from a man aged 40-49 years in good health and CMV-seronegative. Specimen: PBMCs.

CDR3 sequence (DNA): TGCGCCAGCAGCTTCGGACTAGCGGGGGAGATCTACAATGAGCAGTTCTTC. Protein: CASSFGLAGEIYNEQFF. The chain combines TRBV5-1 with TRBJ2-1; TRBD2 matches at 13 bases. Germline V gives CDR1 SGHRS, CDR2 YFSETQ. V lost 2 bases to trimming and J lost 3 bases; unmatched junction nucleotides: 5. CDR3 size: 17 residues.